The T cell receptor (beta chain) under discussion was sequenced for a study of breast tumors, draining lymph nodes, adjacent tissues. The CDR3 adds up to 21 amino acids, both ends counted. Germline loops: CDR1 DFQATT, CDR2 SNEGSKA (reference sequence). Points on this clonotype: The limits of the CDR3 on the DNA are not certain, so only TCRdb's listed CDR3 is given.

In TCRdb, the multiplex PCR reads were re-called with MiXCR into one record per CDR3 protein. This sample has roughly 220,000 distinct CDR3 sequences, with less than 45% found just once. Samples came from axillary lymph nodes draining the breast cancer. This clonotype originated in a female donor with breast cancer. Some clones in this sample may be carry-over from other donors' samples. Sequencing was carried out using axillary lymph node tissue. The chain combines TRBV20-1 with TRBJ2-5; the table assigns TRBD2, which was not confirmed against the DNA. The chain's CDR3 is CSAREGIHGSTFGSGRETQYF.